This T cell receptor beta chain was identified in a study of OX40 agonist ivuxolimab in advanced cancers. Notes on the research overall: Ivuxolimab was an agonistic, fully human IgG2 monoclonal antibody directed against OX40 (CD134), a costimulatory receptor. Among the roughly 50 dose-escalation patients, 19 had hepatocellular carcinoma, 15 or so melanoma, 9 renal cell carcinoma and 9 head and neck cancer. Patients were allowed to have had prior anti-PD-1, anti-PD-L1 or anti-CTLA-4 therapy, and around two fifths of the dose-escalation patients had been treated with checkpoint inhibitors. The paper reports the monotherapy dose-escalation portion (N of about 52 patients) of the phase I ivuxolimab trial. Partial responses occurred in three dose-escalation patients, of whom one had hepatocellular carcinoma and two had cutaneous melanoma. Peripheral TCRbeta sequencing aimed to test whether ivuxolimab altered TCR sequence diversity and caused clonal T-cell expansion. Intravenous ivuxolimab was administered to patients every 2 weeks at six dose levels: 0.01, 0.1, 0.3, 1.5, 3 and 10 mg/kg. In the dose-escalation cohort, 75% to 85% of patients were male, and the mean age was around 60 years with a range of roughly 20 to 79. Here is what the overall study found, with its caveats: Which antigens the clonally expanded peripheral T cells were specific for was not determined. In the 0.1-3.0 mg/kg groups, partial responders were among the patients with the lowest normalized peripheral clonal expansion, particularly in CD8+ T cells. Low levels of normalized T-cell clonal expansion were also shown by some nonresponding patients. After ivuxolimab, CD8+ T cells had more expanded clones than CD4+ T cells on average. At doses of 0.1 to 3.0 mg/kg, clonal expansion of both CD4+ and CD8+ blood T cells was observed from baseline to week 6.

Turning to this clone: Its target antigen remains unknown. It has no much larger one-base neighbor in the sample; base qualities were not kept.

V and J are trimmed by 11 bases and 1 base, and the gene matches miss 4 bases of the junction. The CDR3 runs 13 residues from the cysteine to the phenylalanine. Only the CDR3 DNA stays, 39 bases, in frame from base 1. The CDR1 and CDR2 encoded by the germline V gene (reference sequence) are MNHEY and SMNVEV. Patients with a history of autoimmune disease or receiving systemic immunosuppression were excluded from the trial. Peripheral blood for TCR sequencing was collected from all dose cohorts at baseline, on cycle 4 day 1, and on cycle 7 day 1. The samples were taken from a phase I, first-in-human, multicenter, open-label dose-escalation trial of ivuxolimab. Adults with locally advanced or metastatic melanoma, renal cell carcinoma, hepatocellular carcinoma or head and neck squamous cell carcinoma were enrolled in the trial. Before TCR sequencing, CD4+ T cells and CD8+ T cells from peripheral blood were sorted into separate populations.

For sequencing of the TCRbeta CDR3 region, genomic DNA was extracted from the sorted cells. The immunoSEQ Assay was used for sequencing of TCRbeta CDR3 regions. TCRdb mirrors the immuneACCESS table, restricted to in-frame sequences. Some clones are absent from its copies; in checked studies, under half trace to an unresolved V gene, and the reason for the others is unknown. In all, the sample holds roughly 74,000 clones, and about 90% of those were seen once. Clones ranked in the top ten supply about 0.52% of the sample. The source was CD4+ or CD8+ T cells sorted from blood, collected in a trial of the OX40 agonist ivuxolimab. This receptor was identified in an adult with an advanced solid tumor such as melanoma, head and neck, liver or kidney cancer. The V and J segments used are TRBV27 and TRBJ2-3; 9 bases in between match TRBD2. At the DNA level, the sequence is TGTGCCGCCCGGACTAGCGGCACAGATACGCAGTATTTT. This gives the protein CAARTSGTDTQYF.